This is a list of T cell receptor beta chains from one sample in a study of cytomegalovirus exposure and HLA in healthy donors. Libraries were prepared by immunoSEQ multiplex PCR; TCRdb keeps only in-frame clonotypes and omits some of them. This sample's table reports approximately 120,000 clones. Sequencing used PBMCs. These receptors came from a woman in her sixties or seventies in good health and CMV-seronegative. Both conserved end residues are part of each CDR3. D genes are given only for firm matches.

TRBJ2-1	TRBD1	TRBV29-1	TGCAGCGTCACAGGGGATTACAATGAGCAGTTCTTC	CSVTGDYNEQFF
TRBJ2-1	TRBD2	TRBV7-8	TGTGCCAGCAGCCTAGGACTAGCGGGGCCGTTAGGTGAGCAGTTCTTC	CASSLGLAGPLGEQFF
TRBJ1-1	NA	TRBV28	TGTGCCAGCAGTTACAGGGTGGACACTGAAGCTTTCTTT	CASSYRVDTEAFF
TRBJ2-2	TRBD2	TRBV27	TGTGCCAGCAGTTTGGCCCCAGGGTTGATCGGGAGGTACACCGGGGAGCTGTTTTTT	CASSLAPGLIGRYTGELFF
TRBJ2-1	NA	TRBV2	TGTGCCAGCAGTGAAGGAGAGCGCCTACGCTCCTACAATGAGCAGTTCTTC	CASSEGERLRSYNEQFF
TRBJ2-5	TRBD1	TRBV10-2	TGCGCCAGCAGTGAGTGGACAGGGGGTAAGGGAGAGACCCAGTACTTC	CASSEWTGGKGETQYF
TRBJ1-2	NA	TRBV5-6	TGTGCCAGCAGCTTGCCAGGGCCGTCTGGCTATGGCTACACCTTC	CASSLPGPSGYGYTF
TRBJ1-1	NA	TRBV6-5	TGTGCCAGCAGTTACAGGGGATCGACTGAAGCTTTCTTT	CASSYRGSTEAFF
TRBJ1-4	NA	TRBV4-1	TGCGCCAGCAGCCCCAGCGGTTCAACTAATGAAAAACTGTTTTTT	CASSPSGSTNEKLFF
TRBJ1-5	TRBD1	TRBV10-3	TGTGCCATCAGCCCCGATGACAGGGGCAATCAGCCCCAGCATTTT	CAISPDDRGNQPQHF
TRBJ1-1	NA	TRBV7-8	TGTGCCAGCAGCGCTGGACAGAACACTGAAGCTTTCTTT	CASSAGQNTEAFF
TRBJ1-1	TRBD1	TRBV18	TGTGCCAGCTCACCTCCCGGGACAGTGAACACTGAAGCTTTCTTT	CASSPPGTVNTEAFF
TRBJ2-3	TRBD2	TRBV11-3	TGTGCCAGCAGCTTCCCCGGGAGCGGGGACTCAGATACGCAGTATTTT	CASSFPGSGDSDTQYF
TRBJ1-6	NA	TRBV5-6	TGTGCCAGCAGCTTCTGCTATTTCTATAATTCACCCCTCCACTTT	CASSFCYFYNSPLHF
TRBJ1-2	NA	TRBV11-3	TGTGCCAGCAGCTTATCGGGGAACTATGGCTACACCTTC	CASSLSGNYGYTF
TRBJ2-7	TRBD1	TRBV6-8	TGTGCCACCCCGGGACAGGGAGGTTCTGGCGAGCAGTACTTC	CATPGQGGSGEQYF
TRBJ1-5	TRBD1	TRBV27	TGTGCCAGCGGCATGCAGGGGGATCAGCCCCAGCATTTT	CASGMQGDQPQHF
TRBJ2-1	NA	TRBV5-1	TGCGCCAGCAGGCCTGGACACAGCAGCTCCTACAATGAGCAGTTCTTC	CASRPGHSSSYNEQFF
TRBJ1-5	NA	TRBV27	TGTGCCAGCAGTCCAAGGGCAGGTGGACTTAGTCAGCCCCAGCATTTT	CASSPRAGGLSQPQHF
TRBJ2-2	TRBD2	TRBV2	TGTGCCAGCAGTGATCCCGTACAGCAAACTAGCGGGGGACCCACCGGGGAGCTGTTTTTT	CASSDPVQQTSGGPTGELFF
TRBJ2-7	NA	TRBV20-1	TGCAGTGCTAGTGTGTCTAACGAGCAGTACTTC	CSASVSNEQYF
TRBJ1-1	TRBD1	TRBV10-3	TGTGCCATCAGTGAGGGGGACAGCTACACTGAAGCTTTCTTT	CAISEGDSYTEAFF
TRBJ1-1	TRBD1	TRBV18	TGTGCCAGCTCACCACCCAACAGGGGAGGAGAAGCTTTCTTT	CASSPPNRGGEAFF
TRBJ2-2	NA	TRBV7-3	TGTGCCAGCAGCCCTAGTTCCGGGGAGCTGTTTTTT	CASSPSSGELFF
TRBJ2-2	NA	TRBV10-3	TGTGCCATCAGTGGCAACGGGGGTGACGGGACCGGGGAGCTGTTTTTT	CAISGNGGDGTGELFF
TRBJ2-3	TRBD2	TRBV13	TGTGCCAGCAGCTTAGGTCCGGGAGGGCCTAAGAATACGCAGTATTTT	CASSLGPGGPKNTQYF
TRBJ2-2	TRBD1	TRBV29-1	TGCAGCGCGAGGGGGCTTGGCACCGGGGAGCTGTTTTTT	CSARGLGTGELFF
TRBJ2-4	NA	TRBV18	TGTGCCAGCTCTCAGGGCCCTGTTCTAGCCAAAAACATTCAGTACTTC	CASSQGPVLAKNIQYF
TRBJ2-7	TRBD2	TRBV9	TGTGCCAGCAGCCCAACGACTAGCGGGTCCTACGAGCAGTACTTC	CASSPTTSGSYEQYF
TRBJ1-5	NA	TRBV7-3	TGTGCCAGCACCATAAACGACAGTTATAGCAATCAGCCCCAGCATTTT	CASTINDSYSNQPQHF
TRBJ2-1	NA	TRBV5-1	TGCGCCAGCAGTTCCTTAGCTGAGTCCTACAATGAGCAGTTCTTC	CASSSLAESYNEQFF
TRBJ1-3	NA	TRBV7-9	TGTGCCAGCAGCTCCCCGGTTCTCAACACCATATATTTT	CASSSPVLNTIYF
TRBJ1-1	NA	TRBV6-5	TGTGCCAGCAGAACAGGAGTTAACACTGAAGCTTTCTTT	CASRTGVNTEAFF
TRBJ2-5	TRBD2	TRBV9	TGTGCCAGCAGCTTTAGCGGGGGGGCGAAAGAGACCCAGTACTTC	CASSFSGGAKETQYF
TRBJ2-7	TRBD1	TRBV19	TGTGCCAGTAGTCCGAGGACAGGGCGGTACGAGCAGTACTTC	CASSPRTGRYEQYF
TRBJ2-7	TRBD2	TRBV19	TGTGCCAGTAGTACGGTTGCTAGCGGGAGACGTTACGAGCAGTACTTC	CASSTVASGRRYEQYF
TRBJ2-7	NA	TRBV6-5	TGTGCCAGTTCGAGCCGACACCCCTACGAGCAGTACTTC	CASSSRHPYEQYF
TRBJ1-1	NA	TRBV30	TGTGCCTTTACACAGGGCTCAACTGAAGCTTTCTTT	CAFTQGSTEAFF
TRBJ1-5	NA	TRBV18	TGTGCCAGCTCACCTGTGACACGTAGCAATCAGCCCCAGCATTTT	CASSPVTRSNQPQHF
TRBJ2-1	NA	TRBV6-1	TGTGCCAGCAGTGAACCCAAACAGCCCTACAATGAGCAGTTCTTC	CASSEPKQPYNEQFF
TRBJ1-2	TRBD1	TRBV28	TGTGCCAGCAGTACGCCGGGACAGGGTTTCGAACATGGCTACACCTTC	CASSTPGQGFEHGYTF
TRBJ1-5	NA	TRBV19	TGTGCCAGTAGTATAGGGCTGTTCAATCAGCCCCAGCATTTT	CASSIGLFNQPQHF
TRBJ1-2	NA	TRBV9	TGTGCCAGCAGCGCGAACAGGGATAACTATGGCTACACCTTC	CASSANRDNYGYTF
TRBJ2-3	NA	TRBV28	TGTGCCAGCAGTTTATATTGGACAACTAGCACAGATACGCAGTATTTT	CASSLYWTTSTDTQYF
TRBJ2-2	NA	TRBV4-2	TGTGCCAGCAGCCAAGATGCATCAAGCGCGAACACCGGGGAGCTGTTTTTT	CASSQDASSANTGELFF
TRBJ1-1	TRBD1	TRBV6-5	TGTGCCAGCAGTTCGACAGGGTTGGCGAACACTGAAGCTTTCTTT	CASSSTGLANTEAFF
TRBJ2-1	NA	TRBV7-2	TGTGCCAGCAGTAGCCGGTGGACTCCCTACAATGAGCAGTTCTTC	CASSSRWTPYNEQFF
TRBJ1-2	TRBD1	TRBV7-9	TGTGCCAGCAGCTTAGATTTGACAGGGGAAAGGAATGGCTACACCTTC	CASSLDLTGERNGYTF
TRBJ1-2	TRBD1	TRBV5-1	TGCGCCAGCAGCTTGGGTGGGACAGGAGTACCATATGGCTACACCTTC	CASSLGGTGVPYGYTF
TRBJ1-2	NA	TRBV7-9	TGTGCCAGCAGCTTAGCGGGGGGGGCAGGTGGCTACACCTTC	CASSLAGGAGGYTF
TRBJ2-1	NA	TRBV2	TGTGCCAGCAGTGAGGGCTATCAGCAGTTCTTC	CASSEGYQQFF
TRBJ1-5	TRBD1	TRBV7-9	TGTGCCAGCATGGCAGGGGGACAACAGCCCCAGCATTTT	CASMAGGQQPQHF
TRBJ1-1	TRBD1	TRBV5-1	TGCGCCAGCAGCTTGGAGGGGGCGCCCAGCTTGAACACTGAAGCTTTCTTT	CASSLEGAPSLNTEAFF